The 6 T cell receptor beta chains listed next were all sequenced from one sample in a study of Ad26.COV2.S vaccination and SARS-CoV-2 variants. TCRdb's table, derived via immunoSEQ multiplex PCR, lists solely in-frame clones and lacks some. This sample has approximately 460,000 clones; 80% to 90% occur once, and the top ten carry over 1.5%. As to treatment: roughly 20 received Ad26.COV2.S at low or high dose, single or two shots; 5 received placebo; per-sample allocation not given. Collection of samples fell on day 63 after the first vaccine or placebo injection. This specimen consisted of peripheral blood, obtained in a trial of Ad26.COV2.S vaccine versus placebo. The receptors shown here come from a person between 18 and 65 years old who received the Ad26.COV2.S COVID-19 vaccine or a placebo.

The chain links TRBV5-4 to TRBJ2-1, with D unclear. Germline loops: CDR1 SGHNT, CDR2 YYREEE (reference sequence). Deletions cut 4 bases from V and 0 bases from J, with 20 bases between. This CDR3 region has 18 residues. CDR3 amino acids: CASSASGADMSSYNEQFF. The CDR3 coding sequence is TGTGCCAGCAGCGCCTCGGGTGCGGATATGAGCTCCTACAATGAGCAGTTCTTC.

This clone has more than one count but fewer than ten. The gene calls are TRBV19 and TRBJ1-3; no definite D call. V was clipped by 5 bases and J by 0 bases, with 8 bases between them. The V gene's germline CDR1 is LNHDA and CDR2 SQIVND (reference sequence). The CDR3 consists of 14 residues. The CDR3 nucleotides read TGTGCCAGTAGTCGGGGAAACTCTGGAAACACCATATATTTT. It specifies CASSRGNSGNTIYF.

This clone occurred a few times. The chain is built from TRBV19 and TRBJ1-2, with 8 nucleotides matching TRBD1. Germline V gene sequence: CDR1 LNHDA, CDR2 SQIVND (reference sequence). There are 13 residues in the CDR3. After removal of 10 bases from V and 0 bases from J, the junction contained 4 bases not matched to a gene. The CDR3 DNA is TGTGCCACCCGGGACAGGCCTAACTATGGCTACACCTTC. It encodes CATRDRPNYGYTF.

V gene TRBV27 combines with J gene TRBJ2-3; tentative D call: TRBD1 (5 bases). This CDR3 is built from 16 residues. CDR1 and CDR2 (germline): MNHEY, SMNVEV (reference sequence). Trimming took 1 base from V and 4 from J, leaving 15 bases between them. The CDR3 DNA reads as TGTGCCAGCAGTTTATTGGCAGGGCGAGTGGCAGATACGCAGTATTTT. It translates to CASSLLAGRVADTQYF.

V usage is TRBV5-5 and J usage is TRBJ2-1, with 13 nucleotides matching TRBD2. This CDR3 is built from 15 residues. With 5 bases clipped from V and 4 bases from J, the junction kept 3 bases outside the gene matches. Germline V gene lookup returns CDR1 SGHKS and CDR2 YYEKEE (reference sequence). Here the CDR3 reads CASRRLAGGYNEQFF. In DNA form, the CDR3 reads TGTGCCAGCAGACGACTAGCGGGAGGATACAATGAGCAGTTCTTC.

This clone was observed a single time. The gene calls are TRBV5-5 and TRBJ2-2; D is unresolved. The CDR3 runs 14 residues. Germline V gene sequence: CDR1 SGHKS, CDR2 YYEKEE (reference sequence). V dropped 6 bases and J dropped 1 base, with 10 bases sitting between them. CDR3 DNA sequence: TGTGCCAGCACACAAAGATGGAACACCGGGGAGCTGTTTTTT. Translation: CASTQRWNTGELFF.